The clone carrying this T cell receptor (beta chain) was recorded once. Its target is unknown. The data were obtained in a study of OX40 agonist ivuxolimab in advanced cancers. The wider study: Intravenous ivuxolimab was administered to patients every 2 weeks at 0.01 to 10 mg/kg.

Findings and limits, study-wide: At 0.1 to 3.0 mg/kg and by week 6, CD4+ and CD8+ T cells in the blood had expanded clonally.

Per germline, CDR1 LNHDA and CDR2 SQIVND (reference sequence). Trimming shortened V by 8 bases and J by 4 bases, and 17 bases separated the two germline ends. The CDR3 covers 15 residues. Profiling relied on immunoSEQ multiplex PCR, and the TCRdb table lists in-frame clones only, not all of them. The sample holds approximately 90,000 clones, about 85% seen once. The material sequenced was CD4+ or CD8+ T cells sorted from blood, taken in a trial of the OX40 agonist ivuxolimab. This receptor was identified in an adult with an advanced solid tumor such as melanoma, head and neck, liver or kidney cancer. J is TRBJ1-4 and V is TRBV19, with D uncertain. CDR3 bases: TGTGCCAGTTCCGATCTTGTGGGGATTAATGAAAAACTGTTTTTT. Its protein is CASSDLVGINEKLFF. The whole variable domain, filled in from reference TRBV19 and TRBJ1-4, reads DGGITQSPKYLFRKEGQNVTLSCEQNLNHDAMYWYRQDPGQGLRLIYYSQIVNDFQKGDIAEGYSVSREKKESFPLTVTSAQKNPTAFYLCASSDLVGINEKLFFGSGTQLSVL.